This T cell receptor beta chain was retrieved from a study of synovial regulatory T cells in juvenile arthritis. Study-level information: One patient received methotrexate plus infliximab; one lacked treatment information.

The CDR3 covers 15 residues. Only the protein is on record. The V gene's germline CDR1 is MNHNS and CDR2 SASEGT. Libraries were prepared by immunoSEQ multiplex PCR; TCRdb keeps only in-frame clonotypes and omits some of them. The repertoire table contains 9,000 to 10,000 clones. Median disease duration was approximately 7 years, range 0.2-19.1. Whole-study findings and limits: iaTreg TCR repertoires were largely private across patients and partially overlapped synovial Teff and blood CPL. iaTreg cells shared more CDR3 sequences with synovial Tregs than other blood Tregs did.

Comment on this clone: Its antigen remains unknown.

This sequence was found in a donor aged 2-30 years with juvenile idiopathic arthritis. Sequencing used Treg cells from blood. Subset in this sample: remaining (HLA-DR-negative) circulating blood Treg cells. The gene calls are TRBV6-1 and TRBJ2-7; TCRdb picks TRBD1, but there is no DNA to check that call. The chain's CDR3 is CASSYPGQGGYEQYF.